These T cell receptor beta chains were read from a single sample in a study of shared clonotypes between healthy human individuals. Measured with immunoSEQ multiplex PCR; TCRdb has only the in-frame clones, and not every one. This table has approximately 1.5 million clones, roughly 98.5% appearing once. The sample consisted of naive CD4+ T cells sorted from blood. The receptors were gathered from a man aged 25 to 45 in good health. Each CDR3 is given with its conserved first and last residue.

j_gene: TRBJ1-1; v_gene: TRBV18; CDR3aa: CASSLFDRIVDTEAFF
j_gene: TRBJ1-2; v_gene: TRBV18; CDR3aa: CASSARQANLYGYTF
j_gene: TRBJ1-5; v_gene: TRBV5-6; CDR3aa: CASSPRGGLQRPQHF
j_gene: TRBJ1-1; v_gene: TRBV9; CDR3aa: CASSVTGSNTEAFF
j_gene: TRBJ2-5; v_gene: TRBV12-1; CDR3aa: CASSIWGVRGRSLETQYF
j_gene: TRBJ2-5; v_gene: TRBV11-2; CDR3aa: CASLRLAGAIQETQYF
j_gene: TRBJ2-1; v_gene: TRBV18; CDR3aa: CASSPRDISGLEQFF
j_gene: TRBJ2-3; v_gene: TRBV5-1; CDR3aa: CASSLALGYSDTQYF
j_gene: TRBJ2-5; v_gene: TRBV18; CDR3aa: CASLNQVGPGETQYF
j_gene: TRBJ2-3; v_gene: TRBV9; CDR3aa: CASSVAPGKDTQYF
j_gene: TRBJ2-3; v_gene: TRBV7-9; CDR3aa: CASSFVSPHTDTQYF
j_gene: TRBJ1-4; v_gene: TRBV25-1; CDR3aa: CASSGRGPGKREKLFF
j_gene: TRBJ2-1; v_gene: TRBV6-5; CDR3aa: CASSYSTPFKQFF
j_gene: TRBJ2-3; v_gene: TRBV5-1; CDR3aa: CASSLPLASPDTQYF
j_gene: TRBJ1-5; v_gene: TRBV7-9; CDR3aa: CASSPGEQDFNQPQHF
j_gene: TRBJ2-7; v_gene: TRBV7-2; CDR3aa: CASSLTGYEQYF
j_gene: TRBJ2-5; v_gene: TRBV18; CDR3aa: CASSPRWGDETQYF
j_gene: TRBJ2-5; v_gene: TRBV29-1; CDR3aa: CSIRIFFETQYF
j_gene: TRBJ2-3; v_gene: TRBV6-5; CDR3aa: CASSSLAGALPDTQYF
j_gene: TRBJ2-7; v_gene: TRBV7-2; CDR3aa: CASSLRWGSSYEQYF
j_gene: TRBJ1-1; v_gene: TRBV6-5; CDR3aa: CASSWGLRGHTEAFF
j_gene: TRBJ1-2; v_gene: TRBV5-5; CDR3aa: CASSFVTSPNYGYTF
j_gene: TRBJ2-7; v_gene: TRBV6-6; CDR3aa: CATREGPGQYEQYF
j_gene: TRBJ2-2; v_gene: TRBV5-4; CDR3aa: CASSLLSGIPGELFF
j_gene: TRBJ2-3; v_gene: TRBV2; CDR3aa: CASSRLAGGGDTQYF
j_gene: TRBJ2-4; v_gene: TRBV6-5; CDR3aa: CASSYRAENIQYF
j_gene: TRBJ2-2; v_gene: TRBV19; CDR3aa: CASSRTSGAGELFF
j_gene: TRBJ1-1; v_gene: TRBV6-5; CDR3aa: CASSHRSSEAFF
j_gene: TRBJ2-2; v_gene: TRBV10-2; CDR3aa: CASTTGGSGELFF
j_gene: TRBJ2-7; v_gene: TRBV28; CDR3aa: CASSRNYEQYF
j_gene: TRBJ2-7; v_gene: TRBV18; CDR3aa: CASSPGQEPYEQYF
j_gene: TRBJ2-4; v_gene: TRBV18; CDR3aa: CASSPLPGGVAKNIQYF
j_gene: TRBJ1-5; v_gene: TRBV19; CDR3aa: CATERAAGGAQPQHF
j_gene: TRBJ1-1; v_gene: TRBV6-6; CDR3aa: CASKARQGGNTEAFF
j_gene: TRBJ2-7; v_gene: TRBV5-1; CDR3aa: CASSLITSGAYEQYF
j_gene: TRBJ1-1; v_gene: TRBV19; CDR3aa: CASSKQGLEAFF
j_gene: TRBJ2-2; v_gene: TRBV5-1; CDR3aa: CASSLESGGSGELFF
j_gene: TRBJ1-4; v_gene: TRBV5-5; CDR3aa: CASSSESQGWGKLFF
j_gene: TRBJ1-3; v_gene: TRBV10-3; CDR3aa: CAISVSSAISGNTIYF
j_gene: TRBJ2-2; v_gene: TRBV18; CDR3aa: CASSPQNTGELFF
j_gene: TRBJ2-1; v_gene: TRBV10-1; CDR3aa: CASSARTNDHEQFF
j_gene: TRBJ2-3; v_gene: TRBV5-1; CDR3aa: CASSLGELGQGNLYTQYF
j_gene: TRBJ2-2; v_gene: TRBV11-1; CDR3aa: CASSPGNREGGTGELFF
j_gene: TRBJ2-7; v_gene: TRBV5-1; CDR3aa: CASSRDSTEQYF
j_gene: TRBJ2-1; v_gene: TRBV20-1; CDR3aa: CSATNNEQFF
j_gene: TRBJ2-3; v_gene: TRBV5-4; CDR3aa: CASSPDSSTDTQYF
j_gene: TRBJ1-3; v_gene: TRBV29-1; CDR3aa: CSAQRTGHTIYF
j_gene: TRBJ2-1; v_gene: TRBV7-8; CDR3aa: CASSPGLAGRVNNEQFF
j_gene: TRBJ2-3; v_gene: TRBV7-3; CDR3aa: CASSPPGRSTDTQYF
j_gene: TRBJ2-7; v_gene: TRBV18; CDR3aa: CASSAQGSSSYEQYF
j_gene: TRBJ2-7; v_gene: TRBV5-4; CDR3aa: CASSLSLGGSYEQYF
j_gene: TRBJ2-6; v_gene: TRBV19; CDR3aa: CASSYEGSGANVLTF
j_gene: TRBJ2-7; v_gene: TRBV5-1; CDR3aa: CASSTKSEGLIEQYF
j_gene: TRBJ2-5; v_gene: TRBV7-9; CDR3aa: CASSLERETQYF
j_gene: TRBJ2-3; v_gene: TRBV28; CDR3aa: CASGPRGLRVGDTQYF
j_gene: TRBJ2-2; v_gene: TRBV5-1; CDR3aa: CASSPTGGNTGELFF
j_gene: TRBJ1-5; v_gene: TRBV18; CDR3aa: CASSRGTDTNQPQHF
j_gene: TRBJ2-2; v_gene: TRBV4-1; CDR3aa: CASSQEYPAGELFF
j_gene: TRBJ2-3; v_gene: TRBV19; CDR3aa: CASSPFDPESADTQYF